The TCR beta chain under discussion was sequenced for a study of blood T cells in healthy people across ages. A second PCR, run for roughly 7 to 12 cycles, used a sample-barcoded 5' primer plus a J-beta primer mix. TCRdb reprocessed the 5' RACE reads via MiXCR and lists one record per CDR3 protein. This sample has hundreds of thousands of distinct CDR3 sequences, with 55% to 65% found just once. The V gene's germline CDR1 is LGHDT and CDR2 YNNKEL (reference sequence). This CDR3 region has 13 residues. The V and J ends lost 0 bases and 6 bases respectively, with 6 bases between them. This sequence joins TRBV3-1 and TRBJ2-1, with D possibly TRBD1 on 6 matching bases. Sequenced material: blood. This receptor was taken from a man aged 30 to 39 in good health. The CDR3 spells CASSQDRGNEQFF. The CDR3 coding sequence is TGTGCCAGCAGCCAAGACAGGGGCAATGAGCAGTTCTTC.